Presented here are 14 T cell receptor beta chains from one specimen sequenced in a study of blood T cell repertoires in COVID-19. The table came from immunoSEQ multiplex PCR; TCRdb's copy has only in-frame clones and leaves some out. The sample has 75,000 to 100,000 clones, around 75% seen once. Sequencing used peripheral blood. All receptors come from a man in his sixties or seventies with acute or convalescent COVID-19.

The chain employs TRBV3-1 (or the pseudogene TRBV3-2) and TRBJ1-1, with D unresolved. The CDR3 has 12 residues. Germline CDR1 is LGHDT and CDR2 is YNNKEL (reference sequence). V lost 0 bases and J 10 bases, leaving 9 bases between the germline ends. The CDR3 nucleotides are TGTGCCAGCAGCCAAGAATATGGGCGAGCTTTCTTT. It translates to CASSQEYGRAFF.

There are a few counts of this clone. The chain carries TRBV19 and TRBJ1-5; possible D gene TRBD1, 6 bases. The CDR3 contains 14 residues. Trimming removed 5 bases at V and 5 bases at J, with 13 bases between. Looked up from germline, CDR1 is LNHDA and CDR2 is SQIVND (reference sequence). The CDR3 sequence: CASSEGQLYQPQHF. Written as DNA, the CDR3 is TGTGCCAGTAGTGAGGGACAACTTTATCAGCCCCAGCATTTT. Variable domain in full (rest from reference TRBV19 and TRBJ1-5): DGGITQSPKYLFRKEGQNVTLSCEQNLNHDAMYWYRQDPGQGLRLIYYSQIVNDFQKGDIAEGYSVSREKKESFPLTVTSAQKNPTAFYLCASSEGQLYQPQHFGDGTRLSIL.

The rearrangement uses TRBV28 and TRBJ2-7; tentatively, D is TRBD2 (5 bases). The CDR3 totals 15 residues. The germline V and J ends were trimmed by 1 base and 3 bases, with 13 bases remaining between them. Germline V gene sequence: CDR1 MDHEN, CDR2 SYDVKM. The CDR3 DNA reads as TGTGCCAGCAGTTTATCCCCTCGACGGGACTACGAGCAGTACTTC. Translation: CASSLSPRRDYEQYF.

The V gene is TRBV19, the J gene TRBJ1-6; D possibly corresponds to TRBD1 (6 bases). The CDR3 totals 17 residues. Germline V CDR1 and CDR2: LNHDA, SQIVND (reference sequence). V dropped 7 bases and J dropped 8 bases, with 24 bases sitting between them. The CDR3 DNA reads TGTGCCAGTACCCATCGAACCGGGACACCATTATATTCACCCCTCCACTTT. It codes for CASTHRTGTPLYSPLHF.

The chain combines TRBV21-1 with TRBJ1-4. TRBV21-1 is a recognized pseudogene. The CDR3 sequence is 16 residues long. CDR3: CASSKSPRGGGEKLFF. CDR3 sequence (DNA): TGTGCCAGCAGCAAATCGCCCCGGGGGGGTGGTGAAAAACTGTTTTTT.

The chain uses TRBV19 and TRBJ1-1; 11 bases align to TRBD1. Per germline, CDR1 LNHDA and CDR2 SQIVND (reference sequence). V shed 6 bases and J 11 bases; nucleotides not matched to a gene: 5. The CDR3 is made up of 12 amino acids. The CDR3 DNA sequence: TGTGCCAGTAGAGGGACAGGGGGTAAGGCTTTCTTT. It encodes CASRGTGGKAFF.

This sequence joins TRBV6-5 and TRBJ2-7; 8 bases line up with TRBD2. CDR1 MNHEY and CDR2 SVGAGI come from the germline V gene. V shed 6 bases, J shed 6 bases, and the junction held 7 bases outside the gene matches. The CDR3 runs 13 residues. The CDR3 nucleotides read TGTGCCAGCAGCCGAACGGGAGGGTTCGAGCAGTACTTC. This codes for CASSRTGGFEQYF.

The chain employs TRBV12-1 and TRBJ1-5; the D call of TRBD1 is as the table states it, not checked on the DNA. TRBV12-1 is recorded as a pseudogene. There are 15 residues in the CDR3. CDR3 sequence (DNA): TGTGCCAGCAGCTCGGGACAGGGGAGCAATCAGCCCCAGCATTTT. Translation: CASSSGQGSNQPQHF.

This chain connects TRBV9 to TRBJ2-5, with 10 positions matching TRBD2. From germline, CDR1 is SGDLS and CDR2 YYNGEE. V shed 3 bases and J 4 bases; nucleotides not matched to a gene: 18. The CDR3 contains 19 residues. This chain's CDR3 is CASSGGQTSGPQRAETQYF. For the CDR3, the DNA is TGTGCCAGCAGCGGAGGACAGACTAGCGGGCCCCAAAGGGCAGAGACCCAGTACTTC.

The CDR3 loop is CASTNRINEQFF. The CDR3 nucleotides read TGTGCCAGCACCAACAGGATAAATGAGCAGTTCTTC. This chain uses TRBV28 with TRBJ2-1; D might be TRBD1 (5 bases). This CDR3 contains 12 residues. V lost 7 bases and J lost 7, with 11 bases in between. The germline CDR1 and CDR2 sequences are MDHEN and SYDVKM.

This chain joins TRBV24-1 and TRBJ2-7, with 9 nucleotides matching TRBD1. The germline V gene has CDR1 KGHDR and CDR2 SFDVKD. The ends lost 3 bases at V and 7 bases at J; junction bases unmatched: 9. CDR3 size: 15 residues. The CDR3 region is CATSDAGQGFGEQYF. DNA of the CDR3: TGTGCCACCAGTGATGCGGGACAGGGATTTGGGGAGCAGTACTTC.

V is TRBV18 and J is TRBJ1-2; the match to TRBD1 covers 8 bases. The ends lost 6 bases at V and 4 bases at J; junction bases unmatched: 13. Germline CDR1 and CDR2: KGHSH and LQKENI. The CDR3 consists of 16 residues. The DNA of the CDR3 is TGTGCCAGCTCGCCAACAGAGGGGACAGGTCTCTATGGCTACACCTTC. This encodes CASSPTEGTGLYGYTF.

The chain links TRBV5-1 to TRBJ1-4; D remains ambiguous. The CDR3 runs to 14 residues. V lost 4 bases to trimming and J lost 3 bases, with 10 bases between them. Germline V CDR1 and CDR2: SGHRS, YFSETQ. The CDR3 is CASSPELPNEKLFF. CDR3 nucleotides: TGCGCCAGCAGCCCGGAGCTCCCTAATGAAAAACTGTTTTTT.

The chain is built from TRBV28 and TRBJ1-4; 10 bases match TRBD1. CDR3 length: 14 residues. Trimming took 5 bases from V and 8 from J; bases not matched to a gene: 5. The germline gives CDR1 MDHEN, CDR2 SYDVKM. In DNA form, the CDR3 reads TGTGCCAGCAGTCCCGGGACAGGGGTGGAAAAACTGTTTTTT. This gives the protein CASSPGTGVEKLFF.